This T cell receptor beta chain was retrieved from a study of early T cells in non-severe SARS-CoV-2 infection. About the research overall: The chains were unpaired, and the sequenced material was bulk RNA from unsorted whole blood. Study-level results: Anti-spike CD8 responses were favored in VDJdb matching, and private and CD4 specificities were missed.

Attachment of unique molecular identifiers was made to individual cDNA molecules. TCRdb re-called the 5' RACE reads through MiXCR, storing one row per CDR3 protein. The sample lists approximately 97,000 distinct CDR3 sequences, under 15% seen once, with less than 8% in the top ten. This clonotype was recorded many times. Antigen unknown. Trimming stripped 2 bases from V and 2 bases from J, with 18 bases between. Germline assignment: CDR1 MNHNY and CDR2 SVGAGI (reference sequence). This CDR3 region has 17 residues. This clonotype originated in an adult who was a healthcare worker with PCR-confirmed SARS-CoV-2 infection or an uninfected control (not recorded which). The chain couples TRBV6-6 to TRBJ2-5; maybe TRBD2 (6 bases). Sequenced sample: whole blood. CDR3 protein: CASSYIGTVGGQETQYF. The DNA of the CDR3 is TGTGCCAGCAGTTACATAGGGACCGTGGGGGGACAAGAGACCCAGTACTTC.